These 30 T cell receptor beta chains were all obtained from the same sample, sequenced in a study of T-cell reconstitution after alpha-beta-depleted transplantation in children (dated by TCRdb to about 2016). The treatment or condition label on this specimen signifies: allogeneic hematopoietic cell transplantation with graft depleted of TCRalphabeta T cells and CD19 B cells. Receptor libraries were prepared by PCR. Sequencing was carried out with an Illumina HiSeq 2500. Molecular barcoding was employed in the preparation of TCR libraries, with unique molecular identifiers being used to normalize TCRbeta repertoire quantification. In TCRdb, the public reads were trimmed at Q25 with fastp and aligned with MiXCR, with productive beta chains retained. Every entry covers one CDR3 protein and lists the most common genes and DNA from its rows. The sample yields 700,000 to 950,000 distinct CDR3 sequences; roughly 16% were counted once. The ten largest clones take up about 4.6% of the sample.

Sequenced material: PBMCs, mostly from graft donor cells, taken 360 days after TCRalphabeta/CD19-depleted stem cell transplant. The receptors shown here come from a male patient between 10 and 17 years old who had a stem cell transplant for acute lymphoblastic leukemia, so the T cells may come from the graft donor.

This chain joins TRBV15 and TRBJ2-1, with D unresolved. V was pared by 2 bases and J by 10 bases, with 9 bases between. In germline, CDR1 is LNHNV, CDR2 YYDKDF (reference sequence). The CDR3 extends over 12 amino acids. CDR3 region: CATSRLTLEQFF. The CDR3 DNA follows: TGTGCCACCAGCAGATTGACCCTAGAGCAGTTCTTC.

A few counts support this clonotype. In nucleotides, the CDR3 is TGCGCCAGCAGCTTTTTAACAGTGCGGAACACTGAAGCTTTCTTT. This codes for CASSFLTVRNTEAFF. This chain joins TRBV5-1 and TRBJ1-1, with D unresolved. Looked up from germline, CDR1 is SGHRS and CDR2 is YFSETQ. The ends were cut back, 2 bases at V and 1 base at J, with 12 bases in the middle. CDR3 length: 15 residues.

V gene TRBV7-8 combines with J gene TRBJ2-1; D might be TRBD2 (6 bases). The CDR3 sequence is 16 residues long. CDR1 and CDR2 (germline): SGHVS, FQNEAQ. The V end was cut by 1 base, the J end by 4 bases, with 14 bases between. The CDR3 loop reads CASSLVAVAEYNEQFF. The CDR3, as DNA: TGTGCCAGCAGCTTAGTGGCCGTAGCGGAATACAATGAGCAGTTCTTC. Complete variable domain (other parts from reference TRBV7-8 and TRBJ2-1): GAGVSQSPRYKVAKRGQDVALRCDPISGHVSLFWYQQALGQGPEFLTYFQNEAQLDKSGLPSDRFFAERPEGSVSTLKIQRTQQEDSAVYLCASSLVAVAEYNEQFFGPGTRLTVL.

The chain carries TRBV7-6 and TRBJ1-3, with TRBD1 matching 8 bases. The CDR3 sequence is 17 residues long. Germline trimming cut 4 bases from V and 3 bases from J; bases unmatched to any gene: 11. Germline CDR1 is SGHVS and CDR2 is FNYEAQ. The CDR3 spells CASSSFHTGGHGNTIYF. CDR3 coding DNA: TGTGCCAGCAGCTCCTTTCATACAGGGGGTCATGGAAACACCATATATTTT.

This clonotype showed up just a few times. The chain couples TRBV18 to TRBJ2-7; TRBD1 might be the D (6 bases). The CDR3 covers 14 residues. The V gene lost 0 bases and the J gene lost 1 base, with 7 bases spanning the gap. In germline, CDR1 is KGHSH, CDR2 LQKENI. The CDR3 loop is CASSPPDRSYEQYF. The CDR3 region has the DNA TGTGCCAGCTCACCACCGGACAGATCCTACGAGCAGTACTTC.

This chain uses TRBV6-5 with TRBJ1-1, with D tentatively TRBD1 (5 bases). This CDR3 region has 16 residues. V lost 0 bases and J lost 0, with 11 bases in between. The germline V gene encodes CDR1 MNHEY and CDR2 SVGAGI. The CDR3 reads CASSYSRDRLNTEAFF. The CDR3 region has the DNA TGTGCCAGCAGTTACTCACGAGACAGACTGAACACTGAAGCTTTCTTT.

The CDR3 is CASSFLHRTENTEAFF. CDR3 bases: TGCGCCAGCAGCTTCCTCCACCGGACTGAGAACACTGAAGCTTTCTTT. V is TRBV5-1 and J is TRBJ1-1; D not certain. The CDR3 spans 16 residues. Trimming stripped 2 bases from V and 1 base from J, with 15 bases between. Germline assignment: CDR1 SGHRS and CDR2 YFSETQ.

This clonotype has more than one count but fewer than ten. Written as DNA, the CDR3 is TGCGCCAGCAGCCAAGAGGACGGCCCGTGGGGGGGCTACACCTTC. Its protein is CASSQEDGPWGGYTF. J is TRBJ1-2 and V is TRBV4-1, with D perhaps TRBD1 (5 bases). The V gene's germline CDR1 is MGHRA and CDR2 YSYEKL. Between the trimmed V and J ends, which lost 0 bases and 8 bases, there was a span of 16 bases. The length of the CDR3 is 15 residues.

The chain links TRBV15 to TRBJ2-3; possible D gene TRBD2, 6 bases. V was clipped by 8 bases and J by 1 base, with 22 bases between them. Germline assignment: CDR1 LNHNV and CDR2 YYDKDF (reference sequence). The CDR3 length is 17 residues. The CDR3: CATCRGFLQRGTDTQYF. The CDR3, as DNA: TGTGCCACCTGTCGAGGATTCCTTCAGCGGGGCACAGATACGCAGTATTTT.

The chain couples TRBV9 to TRBJ1-5; 7 nucleotides agree with TRBD1. CDR3 length equals 14 residues. Germline trimming cut 2 bases from V and 6 bases from J; bases unmatched to any gene: 5. CDR1 and CDR2 (germline): SGDLS, YYNGEE. The CDR3: CASSVTGQRQPQHF. In nucleotides, the CDR3 is TGTGCCAGCAGCGTGACAGGGCAACGTCAGCCCCAGCATTTT.

The rearrangement uses TRBV4-1 and TRBJ1-2; D gene ambiguous. The germline CDR1 and CDR2 sequences are MGHRA and YSYEKL. The CDR3 contains 16 residues. V lost 0 bases and J 4 bases, leaving 15 bases between the germline ends. CDR3 sequence (DNA): TGCGCCAGCAGCCAAGATGCATTTCAGGATTTCTATGGCTACACCTTC. The encoded protein is CASSQDAFQDFYGYTF.

This chain connects TRBV11-2 to TRBJ2-1; weak D call: TRBD2 (5 bases). CDR1 SGHAT and CDR2 FQNNGV come from the germline V gene. With 2 bases removed from V and 10 bases from J, the gap between germline ends came to 18 bases. CDR3 length: 15 residues. The CDR3 coding sequence is TGTGCCAGCAGCTTACCCAGGAGGAGTCTTGTGGAGCAGTTCTTC. Protein product: CASSLPRRSLVEQFF. The full variable domain, its missing parts supplied by reference TRBV11-2 and TRBJ2-1, is EAGVAQSPRYKIIEKRQSVAFWCNPISGHATLYWYQQILGQGPKLLIQFQNNGVVDDSQLPKDRFSAERLKGVDSTLKIQPAKLEDSAVYLCASSLPRRSLVEQFFGPGTRLTVL.

This clonotype was recorded at least ten times. The chain has TRBV7-2 and TRBJ2-1, with D maybe TRBD1 (5 bases). CDR1 SGHTA and CDR2 FQGNSA come from the germline V gene. V was trimmed by 1 base and J by 14 bases, leaving 12 bases between them. There are 12 residues in the CDR3. This CDR3 reads CASSLEGPTEFF. In DNA, the CDR3 is TGTGCCAGCAGCTTAGAGGGGCCAACAGAGTTCTTC.

This clonotype was recorded at least ten times. The chain couples TRBV20-1 to TRBJ2-1, with D possibly matching TRBD2 (7 bases). Germline CDR1 DFQATT, CDR2 SNEGSKA (reference sequence). The CDR3 runs to 14 residues. Deletions cut 0 bases from V and 9 bases from J, with 15 bases between. CDR3 coding DNA: TGCAGTGCTAGAGATAGGGGGGGGAGAGGTGAGCAGTTCTTC. It translates to CSARDRGGRGEQFF.

The CDR3 loop is CASRREDRYSYEQYF. CDR3 DNA: TGTGCCAGCAGACGGGAGGACCGATACAGTTACGAGCAGTACTTC. The rearrangement uses TRBV28 and TRBJ2-7; TRBD2 aligns across 7 bases. CDR3 length: 15 residues. Losses at the gene ends were 6 bases for V and 4 bases for J; bases not matched to a gene: 12. Germline V gives CDR1 MDHEN, CDR2 SYDVKM.

V and J are TRBV5-1 and TRBJ2-2; the D is unclear. Germline V gene lookup returns CDR1 SGHRS and CDR2 YFSETQ. This CDR3 contains 16 residues. With 1 base removed from V and 1 base from J, the gap between germline ends came to 11 bases. CDR3 sequence (DNA): TGCGCCAGCAGCTTGCGGGCACTCGGGAACACCGGGGAGCTGTTTTTT. Translated: CASSLRALGNTGELFF.

This clonotype turned up a few times. The V and J genes are TRBV5-1 and TRBJ2-1, with 15 bases fitting TRBD2. The CDR3 spans 20 residues. Germline values: CDR1 SGHRS, CDR2 YFSETQ. Losses at the gene ends were 4 bases for V and 1 base for J; bases not matched to a gene: 12. The CDR3 spells CASSPPGLAGGPLSYNEQFF. The CDR3, as DNA: TGCGCCAGCAGCCCTCCAGGACTAGCGGGAGGGCCGCTATCCTACAATGAGCAGTTCTTC.

The sample holds one count of this clonotype. The chain uses TRBV18 and TRBJ2-3, with TRBD2 matching over 10 bases. The CDR3 sequence is 17 residues long. Trimming cost V 2 bases and J 6 bases; bases outside gene matches: 11. Germline CDR1 reads KGHSH; CDR2 reads LQKENI. The CDR3 reads CASSPASGRASRDTQYF. The CDR3 nucleotides read TGTGCCAGCTCACCAGCCAGCGGGAGGGCCAGTAGGGATACGCAGTATTTT.

The gene calls are TRBV20-1 and TRBJ1-1, with a weak D call TRBD1 (5 bases). With 2 bases removed from V and 4 bases from J, the gap between germline ends came to 11 bases. The V gene's germline CDR1 is DFQATT and CDR2 SNEGSKA (reference sequence). CDR3 size: 13 residues. CDR3 sequence: CSARYQGPTEAFF. The CDR3 bases are TGCAGTGCTAGATATCAGGGACCCACTGAAGCTTTCTTT.

This chain connects TRBV6-2 or TRBV6-3 to TRBJ2-7; D remains unclear. The V end lost 6 bases, the J end lost 3 bases, and 18 bases lay between the germline ends. CDR1 and CDR2 (germline): MNHEY, SVGEGT. CDR3 length: 15 amino acids. The CDR3 spells CASRNPSSLYYEQYF. CDR3 nucleotide sequence: TGTGCCAGCAGGAACCCTAGTTCCCTCTACTACGAGCAGTACTTC.

This chain joins TRBV12-3 or TRBV12-4 and TRBJ2-5; D is unresolved. The ends were cut back, 3 bases at V and 6 bases at J, with 14 bases in the middle. This CDR3 is built from 14 residues. The CDR3 is CASSFIQPHKTQYF. The CDR3 DNA sequence: TGTGCCAGCAGTTTCATCCAGCCTCACAAGACCCAGTACTTC.

This chain connects TRBV5-1 to TRBJ2-5; D perhaps matches TRBD1 (6 bases). The CDR3 has 14 residues. Between the trimmed V and J ends, which lost 4 bases and 2 bases, there was a span of 12 bases. The V gene's germline CDR1 is SGHRS and CDR2 YFSETQ. The CDR3, as DNA: TGCGCCAGCAGCCCGGACAGCCTACAAGAGACCCAGTACTTC. Protein: CASSPDSLQETQYF.

CDR3 protein: CSARRERNIQYF. DNA of the CDR3: TGCAGCGCCCGCAGGGAGAGAAACATTCAGTACTTC. The J gene is TRBJ2-4, the V gene TRBV29-1; perhaps D is TRBD1 or TRBD2 (5 bases each). The CDR3 is made up of 12 amino acids. Per germline, CDR1 SQVTM and CDR2 ANQGSEA. V shed 7 bases and J shed 6 bases, with 13 bases lying between them.

Ten or more counts support this clonotype. The chain employs TRBV11-2 and TRBJ2-5; D may be TRBD1 (5 bases). Germline V gives CDR1 SGHAT, CDR2 FQNNGV. The CDR3 runs to 14 residues. Trimming removed 5 bases from V and 4 bases from J, with 14 bases in between. CDR3: CASSARGRVETQYF. The DNA of the CDR3 is TGTGCCAGCAGCGCTAGGGGCAGGGTAGAGACCCAGTACTTC.

The chain carries TRBV7-6 and TRBJ2-7; 9 nucleotides match TRBD2. Trimming removed 5 bases from V and 3 bases from J; junction bases left unmatched: 14. From germline, CDR1 is SGHVS and CDR2 FNYEAQ. The CDR3 is made up of 17 amino acids. This CDR3 is CASSPLTSATSGYEQYF. DNA of the CDR3: TGTGCCAGCAGCCCCTTAACGTCTGCGACTAGCGGCTACGAGCAGTACTTC.

This clonotype came up a few times. J is TRBJ2-3 and V is TRBV11-2; TRBD1 matches at 9 bases. This CDR3 is built from 17 residues. V was pared by 5 bases and J by 0 bases, with 9 bases of the junction left unmatched. The germline V gene has CDR1 SGHAT and CDR2 FQNNGV. The CDR3 nucleotides are TGTGCCAGCAGCCACTACAGGGGGCGAGCTAGCACAGATACGCAGTATTTT. Translating gives CASSHYRGRASTDTQYF.

The chain carries TRBV11-1 and TRBJ2-3; TRBD2 agrees at 10 bases. The CDR3 has 18 residues. Per germline, CDR1 SGHAT and CDR2 FQDESV (reference sequence). V trimming: 1 base; J trimming: 2 bases; junction bases outside the gene matches: 9. CDR3: CASSLVLLLAGHTDTQYF. CDR3 sequence (DNA): TGTGCCAGCAGCTTAGTCCTTCTACTAGCGGGGCACACAGATACGCAGTATTTT.

This clonotype was seen repeatedly, ten times or more. The chain has TRBV6-5 and TRBJ2-3; D is unresolved. Germline-derived CDR1 and CDR2 are MNHEY and SVGAGI. CDR3 length equals 14 residues. The ends were cut back, 0 bases at V and 6 bases at J, with 10 bases in the middle. CDR3 bases: TGTGCCAGCAGTTACTCGATCATCCAGGATACGCAGTATTTT. This codes for CASSYSIIQDTQYF.

This chain links TRBV12-3 or TRBV12-4 with TRBJ2-5; D is ambiguous. V lost 4 bases to trimming and J lost 2 bases, with 8 bases between them. CDR3 size: 13 residues. CDR3 DNA: TGTGCCAGCAGTTGGGTATCACAAGAGACCCAGTACTTC. Its translation is CASSWVSQETQYF.

This clonotype was observed a handful of times. The rearrangement links TRBV19 to TRBJ2-7; the match to TRBD1 covers 7 bases. The trim removed 6 bases at V and 7 bases at J, leaving 12 bases unmatched. The CDR3 length is 14 residues. Germline V gives CDR1 LNHDA, CDR2 SQIVND (reference sequence). As DNA, the CDR3 is TGTGCCAGTAGACCCGGGACAGCCCGTGGGGAGCAGTACTTC. Protein: CASRPGTARGEQYF.